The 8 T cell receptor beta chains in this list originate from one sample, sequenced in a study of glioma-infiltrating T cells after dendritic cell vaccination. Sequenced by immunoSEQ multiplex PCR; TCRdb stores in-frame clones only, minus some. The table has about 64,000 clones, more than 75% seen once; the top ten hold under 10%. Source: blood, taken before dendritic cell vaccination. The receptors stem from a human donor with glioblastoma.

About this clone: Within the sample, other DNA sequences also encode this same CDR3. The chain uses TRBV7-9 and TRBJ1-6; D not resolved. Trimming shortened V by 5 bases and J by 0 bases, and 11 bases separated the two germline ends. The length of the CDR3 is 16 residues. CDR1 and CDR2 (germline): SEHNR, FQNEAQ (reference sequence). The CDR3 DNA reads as TGTGCCAGCAGCCGAGACACAGCCTCCTATAATTCACCCCTCCACTTT. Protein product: CASSRDTASYNSPLHF.

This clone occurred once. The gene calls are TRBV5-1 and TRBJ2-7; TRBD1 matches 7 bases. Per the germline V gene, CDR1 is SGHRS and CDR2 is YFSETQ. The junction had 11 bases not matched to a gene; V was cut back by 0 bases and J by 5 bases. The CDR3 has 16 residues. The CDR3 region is CASSLEGTDHIDEQYF. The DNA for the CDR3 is TGCGCCAGCAGCTTGGAGGGGACAGACCATATTGACGAGCAGTACTTC.

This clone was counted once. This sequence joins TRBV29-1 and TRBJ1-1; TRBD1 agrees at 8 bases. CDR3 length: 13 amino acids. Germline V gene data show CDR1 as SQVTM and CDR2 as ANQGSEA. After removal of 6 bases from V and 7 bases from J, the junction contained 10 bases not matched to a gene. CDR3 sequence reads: CSVLRGLGNEAFF. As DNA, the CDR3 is TGCAGCGTCCTCAGGGGGCTAGGGAATGAAGCTTTCTTT.

CDR3 amino acids: CASSVTGGYEQYF. CDR3 in DNA: TGTGCCAGCAGTGTAACAGGGGGCTACGAGCAGTACTTC. This chain links TRBV25-1 with TRBJ2-5, with 8 bases lining up with TRBD1. TRBJ2-7 matches the DNA end more closely, so the J call is doubtful. The CDR3 totals 13 residues. The germline V gene has CDR1 MGHDK and CDR2 SYGVNS.

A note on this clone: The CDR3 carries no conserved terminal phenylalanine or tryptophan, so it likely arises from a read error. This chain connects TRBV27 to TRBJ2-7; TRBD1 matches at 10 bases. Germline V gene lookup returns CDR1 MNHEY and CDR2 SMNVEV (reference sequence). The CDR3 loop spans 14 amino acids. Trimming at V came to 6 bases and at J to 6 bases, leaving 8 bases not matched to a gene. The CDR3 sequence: CASSLSRTGGEQYL. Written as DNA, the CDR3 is TGTGCCAGCAGCTTGAGCCGGACAGGGGGCGAGCAGTACCTC.

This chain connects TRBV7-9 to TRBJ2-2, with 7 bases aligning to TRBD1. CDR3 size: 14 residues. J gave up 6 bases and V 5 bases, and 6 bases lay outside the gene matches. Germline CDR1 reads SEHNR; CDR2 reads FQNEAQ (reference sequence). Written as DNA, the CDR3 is TGTGCCAGCAGCCGGACGACAGGGCCCGGGGAGCTGTTTTTT. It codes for CASSRTTGPGELFF.

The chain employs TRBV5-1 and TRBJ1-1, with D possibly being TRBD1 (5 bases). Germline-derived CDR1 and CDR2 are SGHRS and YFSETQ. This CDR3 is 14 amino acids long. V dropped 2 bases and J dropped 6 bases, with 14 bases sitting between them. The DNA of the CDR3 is TGCGCCAGCAGCTTTTCGGAGGGGTACGCTGAAGCTTTCTTT. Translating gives CASSFSEGYAEAFF.

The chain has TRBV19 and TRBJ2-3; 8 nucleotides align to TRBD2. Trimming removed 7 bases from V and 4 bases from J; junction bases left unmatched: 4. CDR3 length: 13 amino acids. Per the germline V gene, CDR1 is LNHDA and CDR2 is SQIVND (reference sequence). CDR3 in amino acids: CASNGGASDTQYF. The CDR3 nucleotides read TGTGCCAGTAACGGGGGGGCATCAGATACGCAGTATTTT.